This record looks at one TCR beta chain sequence and its context. Its antigen is undetermined. After constant-region reverse-primer amplification, full-length variable regions underwent semi-nested PCR with Nested Universal Primer A. TCRdb reprocessed the 5' RACE reads via MiXCR and lists one record per CDR3 protein. The sample records some 40,000 distinct CDR3 sequences, 29% being singletons. Study conclusions and caveats: Greatest tumor Treg TCR overlap was with tumor naive CD4+ cells. Larger-cohort validation covered only one TCR beta V-J rearrangement.

Memory CD4+ T cells were sorted as CD4+CD45RO+CD25- cells. The germline CDR1 and CDR2 sequences are DFQATT and SNEGSKA (reference sequence). The CDR3 covers 13 residues. V was clipped by 5 bases and J by 0 bases, with 11 bases between them. Source material: memory CD4+ T cells sorted from a lymph node. Described subset: memory CD4+ T cells, CD4+CD45RO+CD25-. This TCR derives from a female donor with breast cancer. The chain has TRBV20-1 and TRBJ2-7; tentatively, D is TRBD2 (5 bases). The CDR3 protein is CSAEDSSSYEQYF. The CDR3 nucleotides read TGCAGTGCTGAGGACTCCAGCTCCTACGAGCAGTACTTC.